The present TCR beta chain was sequenced within a study of technical replicates of blood from a handful of donors. The length of the CDR3 is 13 residues. V was pared by 10 bases and J by 6 bases, with 17 bases between. The germline V gene encodes CDR1 MDHEN and CDR2 SYDVKM. This clone was counted once. Measured with immunoSEQ multiplex PCR; TCRdb has only the in-frame clones, and not every one. In the table there are roughly 100,000 clones, over 95% of which are singletons. The sample was T cells isolated from PBMCs. This TCR came from a human donor in good health. The chain combines TRBV28 with TRBJ2-3; maybe TRBD2 (5 bases). CDR3 in DNA: TGTGCCACCGGGGTCGGGGTTTTGGATACGCAGTATTTT. Its protein is CATGVGVLDTQYF.